This TCR beta chain was profiled in a study of shared clonotypes between healthy human individuals. The CDR3 extends over 19 amino acids. V was trimmed by 0 bases and J by 0 bases, leaving 18 bases between them. Germline V gives CDR1 WNHNN, CDR2 SYGVQD (reference sequence). Some clones are missing from TCRdb's copy, which holds only in-frame ones; the method was immunoSEQ multiplex PCR. The table includes some 2,500,000 clones, under 95% detected once. This chain joins TRBV10-1 and TRBJ2-1; D not certain. The TCR comes from a man between 18 and 29 years old in good health. Some clones in this sample may be carry-over from other donors' samples. Sequenced: naive CD4+ T cells from PBMCs. Described subset: CD45RA+ positively selected. This CDR3 is CASSESIPFGQSSYNEQFF. The DNA of the CDR3 is TGCGCCAGCAGTGAGTCGATCCCCTTTGGTCAGAGCTCCTACAATGAGCAGTTCTTC.